The 3 T cell receptor beta chains listed next were all sequenced from one sample in a study of control samples from healthy donors and cancer patients. Sequenced by immunoSEQ multiplex PCR; TCRdb stores in-frame clones only, minus some. This sample carries some 160,000 clones, about 94% of them seen once, and the ten largest clones take about 9.3%. The sample consisted of blood. The receptor set was obtained from a woman aged 40 to 49 in good health.

The chain carries TRBV4-1 and TRBJ2-7, with D uncertain. This CDR3 has 13 residues. The germline V gene encodes CDR1 MGHRA and CDR2 YSYEKL. Deletions cut 4 bases from V and 3 bases from J, with 10 bases between. CDR3 in amino acids: CASSRSSLYEQYF. As DNA, the CDR3 is TGCGCCAGCAGCCGCAGTTCCCTCTACGAGCAGTACTTC.

This chain links TRBV19 with TRBJ1-5; no clear D. Germline values: CDR1 LNHDA, CDR2 SQIVND (reference sequence). The CDR3 runs 15 residues. The V end lost 3 bases, the J end lost 0 bases, and 9 bases lay between the germline ends. The CDR3 spells CASSMDPYSNQPQHF. CDR3 coding DNA: TGTGCCAGTAGTATGGATCCATATAGCAATCAGCCCCAGCATTTT.

The rearrangement links TRBV30 to TRBJ2-7, with TRBD2 as a possible D gene (5 bases). Deletions cut 2 bases from V and 6 bases from J, with 17 bases between. This CDR3 has 14 residues. CDR1 is GTSNPN, CDR2 SVGIG, per germline (reference sequence). The CDR3 nucleotides are TGTGCCTGGAGTATAAGCGGAAGGCTGGGCGAGCAGTACTTC. It translates to CAWSISGRLGEQYF.